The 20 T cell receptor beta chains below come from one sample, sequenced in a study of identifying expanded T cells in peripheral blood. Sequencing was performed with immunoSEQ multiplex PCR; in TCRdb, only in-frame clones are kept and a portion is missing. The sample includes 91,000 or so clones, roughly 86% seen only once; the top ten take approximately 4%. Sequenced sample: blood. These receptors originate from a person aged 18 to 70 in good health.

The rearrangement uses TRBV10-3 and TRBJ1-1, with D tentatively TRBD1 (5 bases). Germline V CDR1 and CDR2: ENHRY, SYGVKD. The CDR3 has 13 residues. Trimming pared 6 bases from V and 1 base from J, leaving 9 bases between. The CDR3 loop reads CAISLQENTEAFF. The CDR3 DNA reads TGTGCCATCAGCCTACAGGAGAACACTGAAGCTTTCTTT.

The CDR3 DNA sequence: TGTGCCATCACACAGGGAAACCCCTACGAGCAGTACTTC. Amino acids: CAITQGNPYEQYF. This chain links TRBV6-5 with TRBJ2-7; possibly TRBD1 for D (6 bases). Trimming stripped 10 bases from V and 2 bases from J, with 15 bases between. This CDR3 contains 13 residues. Per germline, CDR1 MNHEY and CDR2 SVGAGI.

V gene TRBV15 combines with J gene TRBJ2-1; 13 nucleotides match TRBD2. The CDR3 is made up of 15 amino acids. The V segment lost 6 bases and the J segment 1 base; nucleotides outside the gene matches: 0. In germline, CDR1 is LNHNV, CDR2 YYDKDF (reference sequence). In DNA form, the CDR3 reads TGTGCCACCAGGACTAGCGGGGGGTCCTACAATGAGCAGTTCTTC. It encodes CATRTSGGSYNEQFF.

The CDR3 is CASTPRWLAGAEQFF. The CDR3 DNA reads as TGTGCCAGCACCCCCAGATGGCTAGCGGGAGCTGAGCAGTTCTTC. The V gene is TRBV6-1, the J gene TRBJ2-1; 10 nucleotides match TRBD2. The CDR3 has 15 residues. V dropped 7 bases and J dropped 9; count of bases not matched to a gene: 12. Germline V lookup: CDR1 MNHNS, CDR2 SASEGT.

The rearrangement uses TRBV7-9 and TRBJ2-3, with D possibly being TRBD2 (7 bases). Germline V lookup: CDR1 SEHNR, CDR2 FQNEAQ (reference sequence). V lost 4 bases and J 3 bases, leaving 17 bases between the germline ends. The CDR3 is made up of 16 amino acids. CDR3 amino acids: CASSSTGGAWTDTQYF. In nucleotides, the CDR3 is TGTGCCAGCAGCTCCACGGGGGGCGCATGGACAGATACGCAGTATTTT.

CDR3 coding DNA: TGTGCCAGCACCGAGACAGGGGACTTGAACACTGAAGCTTTCTTT. It yields the protein CASTETGDLNTEAFF. V usage is TRBV28 and J usage is TRBJ1-1; 8 nucleotides match TRBD1. The germline CDR1 and CDR2 sequences are MDHEN and SYDVKM. Losses at the gene ends were 7 bases for V and 0 bases for J; bases not matched to a gene: 7. The CDR3 has 15 amino acids.

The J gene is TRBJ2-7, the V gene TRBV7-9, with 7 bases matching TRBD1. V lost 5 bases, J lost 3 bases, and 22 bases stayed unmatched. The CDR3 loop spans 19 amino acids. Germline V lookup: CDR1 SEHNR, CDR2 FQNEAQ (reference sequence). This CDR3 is CASSIGQDRIGVYVYEQYF. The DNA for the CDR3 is TGTGCCAGCAGCATCGGACAGGACAGGATCGGGGTCTACGTCTACGAGCAGTACTTC.

CDR3 bases: TGTGCCAGCAGCGGACAGGGGGTTAGCAATCAGCCCCAGCATTTT. Its protein product is CASSGQGVSNQPQHF. V is TRBV9 and J is TRBJ1-5, with 9 bases lining up with TRBD1. Germline CDR1 reads SGDLS; CDR2 reads YYNGEE. There are 15 residues in the CDR3. The V gene end was trimmed by 3 bases and the J gene end by 0 bases; junction bases not matched to a gene: 1.

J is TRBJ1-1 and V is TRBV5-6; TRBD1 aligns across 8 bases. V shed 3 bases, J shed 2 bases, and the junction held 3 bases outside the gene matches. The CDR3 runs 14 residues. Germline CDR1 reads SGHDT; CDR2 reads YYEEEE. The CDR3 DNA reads TGTGCCAGCAGCTGGACAGGGCTCAACACTGAAGCTTTCTTT. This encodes CASSWTGLNTEAFF.

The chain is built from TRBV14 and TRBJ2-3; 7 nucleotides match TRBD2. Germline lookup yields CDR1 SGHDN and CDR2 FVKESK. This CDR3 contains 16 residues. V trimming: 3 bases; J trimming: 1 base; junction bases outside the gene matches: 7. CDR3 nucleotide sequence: TGTGCCAGCAGCCATTTCAGCGGGGACGGCACAGATACGCAGTATTTT. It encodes CASSHFSGDGTDTQYF.

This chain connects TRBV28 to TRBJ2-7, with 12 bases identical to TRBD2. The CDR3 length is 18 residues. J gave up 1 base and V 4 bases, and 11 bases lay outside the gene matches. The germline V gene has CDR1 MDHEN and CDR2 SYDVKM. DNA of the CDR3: TGTGCCAGCAGTTCCCTAGGACTAGCGGGAACGTTATCCTACGAGCAGTACTTC. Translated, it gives CASSSLGLAGTLSYEQYF. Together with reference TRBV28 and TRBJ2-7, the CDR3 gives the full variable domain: DVKVTQSSRYLVKRTGEKVFLECVQDMDHENMFWYRQDPGLGLRLIYFSYDVKMKEKGDIPEGYSVSREKKERFSLILESASTNQTSMYLCASSSLGLAGTLSYEQYFGPGTRLTVT.

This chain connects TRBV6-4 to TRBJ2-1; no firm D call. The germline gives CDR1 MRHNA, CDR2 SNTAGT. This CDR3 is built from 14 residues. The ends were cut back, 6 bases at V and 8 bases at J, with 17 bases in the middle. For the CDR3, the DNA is TGTGCCAGCAGCGCTACCGTCGCGGCCGATGAGCAGTTCTTC. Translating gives CASSATVAADEQFF.

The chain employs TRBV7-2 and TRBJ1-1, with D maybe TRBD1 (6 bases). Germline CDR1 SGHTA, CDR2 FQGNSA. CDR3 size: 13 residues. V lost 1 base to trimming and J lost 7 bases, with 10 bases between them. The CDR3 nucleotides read TGTGCCAGCAGCTTAGGGGGGCGTGTTGAAGCTTTCTTT. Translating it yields CASSLGGRVEAFF.

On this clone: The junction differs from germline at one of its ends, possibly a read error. For the CDR3, the DNA is TGTGCCAGCAGTTTGGAACAGGTTTTGAACACTGAAGCTTTCTTT. Protein product: CASSLEQVLNTEAFF. The chain couples TRBV5-5 to TRBJ1-1; tentatively, D is TRBD1 (5 bases). This CDR3 spans 15 amino acids. The germline gives CDR1 SGHKS, CDR2 YYEKEE (reference sequence).

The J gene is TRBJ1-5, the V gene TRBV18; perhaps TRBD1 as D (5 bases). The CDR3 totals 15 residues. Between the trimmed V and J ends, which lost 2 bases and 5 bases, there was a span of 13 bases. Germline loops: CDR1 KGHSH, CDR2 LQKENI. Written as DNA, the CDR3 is TGTGCCAGCTCACCAGGTTCACAGGAAGATCAGCCCCAGCATTTT. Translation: CASSPGSQEDQPQHF.

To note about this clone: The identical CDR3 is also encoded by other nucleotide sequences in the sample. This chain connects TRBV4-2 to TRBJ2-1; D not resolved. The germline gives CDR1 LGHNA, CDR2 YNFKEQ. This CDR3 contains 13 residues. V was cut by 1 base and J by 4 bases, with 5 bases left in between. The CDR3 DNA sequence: TGTGCCAGCAGCCAAGGGGAATACAATGAGCAGTTCTTC. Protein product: CASSQGEYNEQFF.

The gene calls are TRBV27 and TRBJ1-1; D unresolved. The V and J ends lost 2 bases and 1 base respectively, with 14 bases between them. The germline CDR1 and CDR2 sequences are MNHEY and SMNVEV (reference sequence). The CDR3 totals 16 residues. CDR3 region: CASSLRGTGWNTEAFF. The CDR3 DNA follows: TGTGCCAGCAGTTTACGTGGTACGGGTTGGAACACTGAAGCTTTCTTT.

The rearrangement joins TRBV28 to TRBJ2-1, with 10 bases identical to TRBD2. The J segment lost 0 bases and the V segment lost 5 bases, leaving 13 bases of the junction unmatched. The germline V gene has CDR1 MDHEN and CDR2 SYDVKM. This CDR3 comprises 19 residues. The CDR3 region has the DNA TGTGCCAGCAGTACCTTTTGGACTAGCGGAATGAGCTCCTACAATGAGCAGTTCTTC. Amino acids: CASSTFWTSGMSSYNEQFF.

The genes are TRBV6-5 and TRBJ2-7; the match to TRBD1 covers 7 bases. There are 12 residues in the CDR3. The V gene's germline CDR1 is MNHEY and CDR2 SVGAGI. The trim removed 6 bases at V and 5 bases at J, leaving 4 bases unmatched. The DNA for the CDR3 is TGTGCCAGCAGACCGGGACAGCACGAGCAGTACTTC. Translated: CASRPGQHEQYF.

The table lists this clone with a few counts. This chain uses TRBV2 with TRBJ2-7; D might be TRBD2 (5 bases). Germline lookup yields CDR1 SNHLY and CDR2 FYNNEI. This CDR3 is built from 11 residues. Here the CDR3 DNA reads TGTGCGGGCGGGCGAAGTTACGAGCAGTACTTC. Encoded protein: CAGGRSYEQYF.